This T cell receptor beta chain emerged from a study of T-cell reconstitution after alpha-beta-depleted transplantation in children. The table lists this clonotype with many counts. Unique molecular identifiers were incorporated when the TCRbeta library was constructed. TCRdb re-analysed the PCR reads in MiXCR, keeping a single row per CDR3 protein. Altogether hundreds of thousands of distinct CDR3 sequences are present, around 7.8% being singletons, with the ten largest covering 6.3%. This receptor was obtained from a male patient between 10 and 17 years old who had a stem cell transplant for acute lymphoblastic leukemia, so the T cells may come from the graft donor. Sequencing was performed on PBMCs, mostly from graft donor cells, taken 180 days after TCRalphabeta/CD19-depleted stem cell transplant.

Here the CDR3 DNA reads TGTGCCATCGGGGACTATGGCTACACCTTC. Translation: CAIGDYGYTF. The V gene is TRBV5-5, the J gene TRBJ1-2; D ambiguous. In germline, CDR1 is SGHKS, CDR2 YYEKEE (reference sequence). CDR3 length: 10 amino acids. Trimming took off 9 bases at V and 3 bases at J, with 6 bases between the two ends.